This T cell receptor beta chain was found in a study of T cell responses to AZD1222 COVID-19 vaccine. General observations from the study: Just a handful of AZD1222 recipients tested seropositive at baseline. Donor demographics were predominantly white British with a female majority; clonal diversity may be underestimated. Variant regions that are unmutated are reportedly the target of nearly half of spike-specific TCRs.

As regards this clone: What it binds is not known.

Produced via immunoSEQ multiplex PCR; TCRdb's table is partial and in-frame only. Found here are approximately 76,000 clones, 90% to 95% of them singletons; the top ten hold 4.5% to 5.5%. CDR1 is LNHNV, CDR2 YYDKDF, per germline (reference sequence). The length of the CDR3 is 14 residues. Trimming took off 6 bases at V and 0 bases at J, with 12 bases between the two ends. Sequenced here: peripheral blood, sampled on day 0 of MenACWY control vaccination. The V gene is TRBV15, the J gene TRBJ2-7, with a possible D match to TRBD2 (5 bases). This TCR came from an adult in good health. The CDR3 bases are TGTGCCACCAGTATCGGGGATCCCTCCTACGAGCAGTACTTC. Encoded protein: CATSIGDPSYEQYF. Supplemented by reference TRBV15 and TRBJ2-7, the full variable domain reads DAMVIQNPRYQVTQFGKPVTLSCSQTLNHNVMYWYQQKSSQAPKLLFHYYDKDFNNEADTPDNFQSRRPNTSFCFLDIRSPGLGDTAMYLCATSIGDPSYEQYFGPGTRLTVT.